This T cell receptor beta chain originates from a study of cytomegalovirus exposure and HLA in healthy donors. The PCR ran on 60 Vbeta and 13 Jbeta primers. Only in-frame clones appear in the TCRdb table, and some are missing; sequencing was by immunoSEQ multiplex PCR. Among tens of thousands of clones listed, less than 80% were seen once. This CDR3 is 13 amino acids long. Per germline, CDR1 MNHEY and CDR2 SVGAGI. J lost 4 bases, V lost 6 bases, and 4 bases had no gene match. Study-level findings and limits: Per published reports, the classifier diagnosed cytomegalovirus status with high specificity and sensitivity. In vitro assays verified that three CMV-associated chains recognized CMV antigens specifically. TCR beta chain V- and J-gene trimming was linked, in a later analysis, to a missense variant in DCLRE1C.

The donors (healthy individuals) were bone marrow donors. With respect to this clone: Its matching antigen is unknown.

The chain combines TRBV6-5 with TRBJ2-7, with 9 positions matching TRBD1. This sequence originates from a woman in her fifties or sixties in good health and CMV-seropositive. Input material: PBMCs. The CDR3 DNA follows: TGTGCCAGCAGCTTGGGACAGGGATACGAGCAGTACTTC. Its protein is CASSLGQGYEQYF.